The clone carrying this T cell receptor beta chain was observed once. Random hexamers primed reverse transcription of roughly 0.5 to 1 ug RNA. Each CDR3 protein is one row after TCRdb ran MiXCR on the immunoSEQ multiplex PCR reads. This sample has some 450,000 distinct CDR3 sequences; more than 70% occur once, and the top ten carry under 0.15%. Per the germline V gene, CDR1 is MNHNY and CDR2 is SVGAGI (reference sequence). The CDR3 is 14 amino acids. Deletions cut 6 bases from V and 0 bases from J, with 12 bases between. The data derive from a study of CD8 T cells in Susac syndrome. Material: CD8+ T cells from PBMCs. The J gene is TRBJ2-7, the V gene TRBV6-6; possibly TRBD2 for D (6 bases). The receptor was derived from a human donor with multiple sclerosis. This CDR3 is CASSPTRNSYEQYF. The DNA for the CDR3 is TGTGCCAGCAGCCCGACTAGGAACTCCTACGAGCAGTACTTC.